The 32 T cell receptor beta chains below come from one sample, sequenced in a study of early stage breast cancer tumors. Measured with immunoSEQ multiplex PCR; TCRdb has only the in-frame clones, and not every one. This sample has around 40,000 clones, with 55% to 75% found just once. Sequenced material: blood. The receptors shown here come from a person aged 45-60 years with breast cancer.

The table lists this clone with a count of one. This chain links TRBV5-6 with TRBJ2-7, with 10 bases identical to TRBD2. The CDR3 has 18 amino acids. Per germline, CDR1 SGHDT and CDR2 YYEEEE. J was trimmed by 2 bases and V by 1 base; bases with no gene match: 12. The CDR3 spells CASSLRLAGEITAYEQYF. CDR3 sequence (DNA): TGTGCCAGCAGCTTGAGGCTAGCGGGAGAAATCACAGCCTACGAGCAGTACTTC.

The CDR3 region is CAIRTDRGNQPQHF. The CDR3, as DNA: TGTGCCATACGCACGGACAGGGGGAATCAGCCCCAGCATTTT. The rearrangement links TRBV10-3 to TRBJ1-5; TRBD1 aligns across 10 bases. Germline-derived CDR1 and CDR2 are ENHRY and SYGVKD. J was trimmed by 4 bases and V by 9 bases; bases with no gene match: 6. There are 14 residues in the CDR3.

This chain links TRBV5-1 with TRBJ2-7, with TRBD1 matching over 10 bases. J gave up 3 bases and V 4 bases, and 10 bases lay outside the gene matches. Looked up from germline, CDR1 is SGHRS and CDR2 is YFSETQ. The length of the CDR3 is 16 residues. The CDR3 protein is CASSRGYGTGDYEQYF. The CDR3 DNA follows: TGCGCCAGCAGCCGGGGATACGGGACAGGGGACTACGAGCAGTACTTC. Together with reference TRBV5-1 and TRBJ2-7, the CDR3 gives the full variable domain: KAGVTQTPRYLIKTRGQQVTLSCSPISGHRSVSWYQQTPGQGLQFLFEYFSETQRNKGNFPGRFSGRQFSNSRSEMNVSTLELGDSALYLCASSRGYGTGDYEQYFGPGTRLTVT.

CDR3 coding DNA: TGTGCCAGCAGCAAAGAGGACAGCCGAATTAAAAGCTCCTACAATGAGCAGTTCTTC. Its protein is CASSKEDSRIKSSYNEQFF. The gene calls are TRBV21-1 and TRBJ2-1; the table's D gene call, TRBD1, was not cross checked with the DNA. TRBV21-1 is noted as a pseudogene. CDR3 length: 19 residues.

The rearrangement joins TRBV2 to TRBJ2-2, with D unresolved. Germline values: CDR1 SNHLY, CDR2 FYNNEI. The germline V and J ends were trimmed by 6 bases and 4 bases, with 12 bases remaining between them. This CDR3 has 14 residues. The CDR3 nucleotides read TGTGCCAGCAGGGTCGGGTCCCCCACCGGGGAGCTGTTTTTT. Its translation is CASRVGSPTGELFF.

The chain recombines TRBV7-2 with TRBJ2-7; the match to TRBD1 covers 9 bases. J was trimmed by 5 bases and V by 1 base; bases with no gene match: 3. Germline values: CDR1 SGHTA, CDR2 FQGNSA. There are 14 residues in the CDR3. The CDR3 DNA is TGTGCCAGCAGCTTAGTAGGACAGGGGAACGAGCAGTACGTC. It is translated as CASSLVGQGNEQYV.

V is TRBV2 and J is TRBJ2-7; 7 nucleotides match TRBD2. Germline loops: CDR1 SNHLY, CDR2 FYNNEI. This CDR3 has 13 residues. J gave up 5 bases and V 4 bases, and 5 bases lay outside the gene matches. In DNA, the CDR3 is TGTGCCAGCAGTGGCGGGGGAGTCCACGAGCAGTACTTC. This translates into CASSGGGVHEQYF.

V gene TRBV5-1 combines with J gene TRBJ2-1; D unclear. This CDR3 spans 15 amino acids. With 2 bases removed from V and 1 base from J, the gap between germline ends came to 10 bases. Germline-derived CDR1 and CDR2 are SGHRS and YFSETQ. CDR3 in DNA: TGCGCCAGCAGCTTATCGACAAATTCCTACAATGAGCAGTTCTTC. Its translation is CASSLSTNSYNEQFF.

The chain employs TRBV19 and TRBJ2-7; D gene uncertain. Germline lookup yields CDR1 LNHDA and CDR2 SQIVND (reference sequence). The V and J ends lost 2 bases and 3 bases respectively, with 8 bases between them. The CDR3 extends over 13 amino acids. The CDR3 DNA reads TGTGCCAGTAGTATACGAGAGGACTACGAGCAGTACTTC. As protein: CASSIREDYEQYF.

The rearrangement joins TRBV7-2 to TRBJ2-2; 9 bases are shared with TRBD1. The CDR3 loop spans 15 amino acids. Looked up from germline, CDR1 is SGHTA and CDR2 is FQGNSA. After removal of 5 bases from V and 7 bases from J, the junction contained 8 bases not matched to a gene. DNA of the CDR3: TGTGCCAGCAGCCGCCGACAGGGGGACAGCGGGGAGCTGTTTTTT. Translation gives CASSRRQGDSGELFF.

This clone was seen a single time. This chain links TRBV5-1 with TRBJ2-2, with D unresolved. V shed 1 base and J shed 5 bases, with 12 bases lying between them. Germline V CDR1 and CDR2: SGHRS, YFSETQ. This CDR3 comprises 15 residues. CDR3 residues: CASSLYGPRTGELFF. The CDR3 DNA sequence: TGCGCCAGCAGCTTGTATGGGCCAAGGACCGGGGAGCTGTTTTTT. Combining the CDR3 with reference TRBV5-1 and TRBJ2-2 gives the whole variable domain KAGVTQTPRYLIKTRGQQVTLSCSPISGHRSVSWYQQTPGQGLQFLFEYFSETQRNKGNFPGRFSGRQFSNSRSEMNVSTLELGDSALYLCASSLYGPRTGELFFGEGSRLTVL.

With respect to this clone: The sample has other DNA sequences that encode this CDR3 too. CDR3 amino acids: CASSLDRGQETQYF. The CDR3 DNA reads as TGTGCCAGCAGCTTGGATCGGGGCCAAGAGACCCAGTACTTC. V usage is TRBV5-4 and J usage is TRBJ2-5, with D possibly being TRBD2 (5 bases). The V gene lost 0 bases and the J gene lost 1 base, with 7 bases spanning the gap. Germline-derived CDR1 and CDR2 are SGHNT and YYREEE (reference sequence). This CDR3 spans 14 amino acids.

CDR3 amino acids: CASSPKGQGGSLKAGANVLTF. CDR3 DNA sequence: TGTGCCAGTAGCCCGAAGGGGCAAGGGGGCTCCTTAAAGGCTGGGGCCAACGTCCTGACTTTC. This rearrangement joins TRBV19 to TRBJ2-6; 7 bases match TRBD1. Trimming cost V 6 bases and J 2 bases; bases outside gene matches: 22. CDR3 length equals 21 residues. CDR1 is LNHDA and CDR2 is SQIVND in the germline V gene (reference sequence).

The V gene is TRBV7-8, the J gene TRBJ2-2; D uncertain. CDR3 length: 14 amino acids. The V gene lost 8 bases and the J gene lost 3 bases, with 13 bases spanning the gap. The germline V gene encodes CDR1 SGHVS and CDR2 FQNEAQ. The CDR3 DNA reads TGTGCCAGCCAGCAGACTGAGTACACCGGGGAGCTGTTTTTT. Amino acid sequence: CASQQTEYTGELFF.

This clone was detected only a few times. The chain couples TRBV19 to TRBJ1-2; 8 nucleotides align to TRBD1. V shed 3 bases, J shed 3 bases, and the junction held 12 bases outside the gene matches. Germline V gene lookup returns CDR1 LNHDA and CDR2 SQIVND (reference sequence). The CDR3 has 17 residues. The CDR3 bases are TGTGCCAGTAGTATTCGAGGGCAGGGGGCTATCCACTATGGCTACACCTTC. This codes for CASSIRGQGAIHYGYTF.

The V and J genes are TRBV9 and TRBJ1-2; TRBD1 might be the D (5 bases). Germline V lookup: CDR1 SGDLS, CDR2 YYNGEE. V lost 3 bases, J lost 4 bases, and 16 bases lay in between. This CDR3 is 15 amino acids long. The CDR3 protein is CASSARQTNSYGYTF. CDR3 sequence (DNA): TGTGCCAGCAGCGCGCGACAGACGAATAGCTATGGCTACACCTTC.

This chain links TRBV7-9 with TRBJ2-7; 7 bases are shared with TRBD1. The CDR3 totals 13 residues. Losses at the gene ends were 11 bases for V and 2 bases for J; bases not matched to a gene: 9. Germline V gene sequence: CDR1 SEHNR, CDR2 FQNEAQ (reference sequence). CDR3 in amino acids: CACTGAPPYEQYF. CDR3 DNA: TGTGCCTGTACAGGGGCCCCTCCCTACGAGCAGTACTTC. The full variable domain, with the rest looked up from reference TRBV7-9 and TRBJ2-7, is DTGVSQNPRHKITKRGQNVTFRCDPISEHNRLYWYRQTLGQGPEFLTYFQNEAQLEKSRLLSDRFSAERPKGSFSTLEIQRTEQGDSAMYLCACTGAPPYEQYFGPGTRLTVT.

The chain combines TRBV10-3 with TRBJ1-2; TRBD1 matches at 8 bases. The ends lost 8 bases at V and 5 bases at J; junction bases unmatched: 16. CDR1 and CDR2 (germline): ENHRY, SYGVKD. The CDR3 has 16 residues. In DNA form, the CDR3 reads TGTGCCATCCACCCCAGGGAGGGACAGGCCCATTATGGCTACACCTTC. Translated, it gives CAIHPREGQAHYGYTF.

The rearrangement joins TRBV14 to TRBJ2-7; a possible D gene is TRBD2 (6 bases). CDR1 SGHDN and CDR2 FVKESK come from the germline V gene. V was shortened by 5 bases and J by 6 bases, with 20 bases between the two germline ends. CDR3 length equals 15 residues. The CDR3 loop is CASSKPGLGAGEQYF. Written as DNA, the CDR3 is TGTGCCAGCAGCAAACCGGGACTTGGGGCCGGCGAGCAGTACTTC.

The chain couples TRBV2 to TRBJ1-5; TRBD1 is a possible D gene (5 bases). This CDR3 is 16 amino acids long. The germline V gene encodes CDR1 SNHLY and CDR2 FYNNEI. Trimming took off 5 bases at V and 0 bases at J, with 14 bases between the two ends. The chain's CDR3 is CASSPRAGHSNQPQHF. The CDR3 nucleotides are TGTGCCAGCAGTCCCCGGGCAGGGCATAGCAATCAGCCCCAGCATTTT.

The V call is TRBV30, the J call TRBJ1-1; tentative D call: TRBD1 (5 bases). This CDR3 has 15 residues. Germline-derived CDR1 and CDR2 are GTSNPN and SVGIG (reference sequence). Trimming took 0 bases from V and 3 from J, leaving 14 bases between them. The DNA for the CDR3 is TGTGCCTGGAGTGTAGGACAAAATAGGGACACTGAAGCTTTCTTT. Translation: CAWSVGQNRDTEAFF.

The count of this clone is one. The V gene is TRBV7-2, the J gene TRBJ1-5; D gene uncertain. This CDR3 region has 16 residues. V lost 1 base and J 4 bases, leaving 14 bases between the germline ends. CDR1 SGHTA and CDR2 FQGNSA come from the germline V gene. Here the CDR3 reads CASSLVPNFGNQPQHF. CDR3 sequence (DNA): TGTGCCAGCAGCTTAGTCCCGAACTTCGGGAATCAGCCCCAGCATTTT.

This clone was observed a handful of times. The rearrangement links TRBV21-1 to TRBJ1-1; TRBD1 is taken as the D call from the table, unchecked against the DNA. TRBV21-1 is a known pseudogene. The CDR3 contains 17 residues. CDR3 bases: TGTGCCAGCAGCAGAGGCCGGACAGGGGGCGAGGACACTGAAGCTTTCTTT. Its protein is CASSRGRTGGEDTEAFF.

V and J are TRBV2 and TRBJ2-5, with TRBD1 identical over 8 bases. The V gene end was trimmed by 7 bases and the J gene end by 4 bases; junction bases not matched to a gene: 8. Germline CDR1 SNHLY, CDR2 FYNNEI. This CDR3 spans 14 amino acids. The CDR3 sequence is CASTGQGGRETQYF. The CDR3 DNA follows: TGTGCCAGCACCGGACAGGGAGGAAGAGAGACCCAGTACTTC. Using reference TRBV2 and TRBJ2-5 for the parts outside the CDR3, the full variable domain is EPEVTQTPSHQVTQMGQEVILRCVPISNHLYFYWYRQILGQKVEFLVSFYNNEISEKSEIFDDQFSVERPDGSNFTLKIRSTKLEDSAMYFCASTGQGGRETQYFGPGTRLLVL.

This rearrangement joins TRBV5-1 to TRBJ2-7, with D unresolved. Looked up from germline, CDR1 is SGHRS and CDR2 is YFSETQ. V lost 5 bases to trimming and J lost 0 bases, with 15 bases between them. This CDR3 is 15 amino acids long. CDR3 sequence (DNA): TGCGCCAGCAGAGTAGACATATCGAGCTCCTACGAGCAGTACTTC. Its translation is CASRVDISSSYEQYF.

The rearrangement uses TRBV12-5 and TRBJ1-5; TRBD1 agrees at 8 bases. The CDR3 has 13 residues. Per germline, CDR1 LGHNT and CDR2 FRNRAP. V trimming: 7 bases; J trimming: 5 bases; junction bases outside the gene matches: 4. CDR3 in amino acids: CASARGLDQPQHF. The CDR3 DNA is TGTGCTAGTGCCAGGGGGCTGGATCAGCCCCAGCATTTT.

With regard to this clone: A read error may account for a junction end that differs from germline. The J gene is TRBJ2-3, the V gene TRBV7-7, with a possible D match to TRBD1 (6 bases). CDR1 is SSHAT and CDR2 is FNYEAQ in the germline V gene (reference sequence). This CDR3 has 15 amino acids. CDR3: CASSLGGGDTDTQYF. The CDR3 nucleotides are TGTGCTAGCAGCTTAGGTGGGGGCGACACAGATACGCAGTATTTT.

V is TRBV13 and J is TRBJ2-2; 11 bases are shared with TRBD1. Trimming cost V 10 bases and J 1 base; bases outside gene matches: 5. CDR1 is PRHDT, CDR2 FYEKMQ, per germline (reference sequence). The length of the CDR3 is 15 residues. DNA for the CDR3: TGTGCCACCAAGGACAGGGGGCTGAACACCGGGGAGCTGTTTTTT. Translating it yields CATKDRGLNTGELFF. Filled out from reference TRBV13 and TRBJ2-2, the complete variable domain reads AAGVIQSPRHLIKEKRETATLKCYPIPRHDTVYWYQQGPGQDPQFLISFYEKMQSDKGSIPDRFSAQQFSDYHSELNMSSLELGDSALYFCATKDRGLNTGELFFGEGSRLTVL.

J is TRBJ2-7 and V is TRBV11-2; TRBD1 matches at 8 bases. The ends lost 1 base at V and 7 bases at J; junction bases unmatched: 9. From germline, CDR1 is SGHAT and CDR2 FQNNGV. This CDR3 contains 15 residues. This chain's CDR3 is CASSLVRQGPKEQYF. The CDR3 DNA is TGTGCCAGCAGCTTAGTGAGACAGGGGCCAAAAGAGCAGTACTTC. The full variable domain, completed using reference TRBV11-2 and TRBJ2-7, is EAGVAQSPRYKIIEKRQSVAFWCNPISGHATLYWYQQILGQGPKLLIQFQNNGVVDDSQLPKDRFSAERLKGVDSTLKIQPAKLEDSAVYLCASSLVRQGPKEQYFGPGTRLTVT.

This chain links TRBV5-1 with TRBJ1-2; 10 bases agree with TRBD1. J gave up 4 bases and V 3 bases, and 6 bases lay outside the gene matches. The CDR3 consists of 15 residues. The V gene's germline CDR1 is SGHRS and CDR2 YFSETQ. The CDR3: CASSYGTGDRYGYTF. DNA of the CDR3: TGCGCCAGCAGCTATGGGACAGGGGACCGCTATGGCTACACCTTC. The whole variable domain, filled in from reference TRBV5-1 and TRBJ1-2, reads KAGVTQTPRYLIKTRGQQVTLSCSPISGHRSVSWYQQTPGQGLQFLFEYFSETQRNKGNFPGRFSGRQFSNSRSEMNVSTLELGDSALYLCASSYGTGDRYGYTFGSGTRLTVV.

This clone was recorded once. The final CDR3 position lacks the conserved phenylalanine or tryptophan, pointing to a likely read error. V and J are TRBV23-1 and TRBJ1-2; D is ambiguous. TRBV23-1 is designated an ORF whose function remains uncertain. The CDR3 contains 16 residues. The V end was cut by 0 bases, the J end by 7 bases, with 18 bases between. The CDR3, as DNA: TGCGCCAGCAGTCAATCGGGCCCAACCGTTTGTCTTGGCTACACCCTC. Protein sequence: CASSQSGPTVCLGYTL.

The chain couples TRBV6-5 to TRBJ1-2; D is possibly TRBD1 (6 bases). The CDR3 covers 13 residues. Trimming shortened V by 6 bases and J by 3 bases, and 11 bases separated the two germline ends. Germline values: CDR1 MNHEY, CDR2 SVGAGI. The CDR3 sequence is CASSLDRDYGYTF. The DNA for the CDR3 is TGTGCCAGCAGCCTGGACAGAGACTATGGCTACACCTTC.